This T cell receptor beta chain came from a study of blood T cells in healthy people across ages. About the research overall: About one barcoded beta molecule per two T cells came from capture by template switching.

A second PCR of 7 to 11 cycles used a sample-barcoded 5' primer and a J-beta primer mix. TCRdb called the 5' RACE reads again in MiXCR, with one record for every CDR3 protein. The sample yields more than 650,000 distinct CDR3 sequences, about a fifth seen once. In this sample, this clonotype turned up a few times. The germline V gene has CDR1 ENHRY and CDR2 SYGVKD. CDR3 size: 13 residues. V was trimmed by 3 bases and J by 6 bases, leaving 12 bases between them. The chain couples TRBV10-3 to TRBJ2-7; D remains unclear. The clonotype was recovered from a man aged 65 to 85 in good health. The sample was blood. The CDR3 bases are TGTGCCATCAGTGATCTATCAGTGGGCGAGCAGTACTTC. This encodes CAISDLSVGEQYF.